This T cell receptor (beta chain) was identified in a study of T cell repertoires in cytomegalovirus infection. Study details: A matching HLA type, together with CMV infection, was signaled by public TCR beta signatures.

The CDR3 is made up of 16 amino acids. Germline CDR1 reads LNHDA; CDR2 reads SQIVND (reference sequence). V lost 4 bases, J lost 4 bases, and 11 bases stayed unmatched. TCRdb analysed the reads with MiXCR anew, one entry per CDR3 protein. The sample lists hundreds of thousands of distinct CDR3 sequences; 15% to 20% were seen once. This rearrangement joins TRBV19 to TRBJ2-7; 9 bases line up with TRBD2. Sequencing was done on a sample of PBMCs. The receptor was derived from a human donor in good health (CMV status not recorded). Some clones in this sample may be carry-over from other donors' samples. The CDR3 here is CASSTPRVAGAYEQYF. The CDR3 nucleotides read TGTGCCAGTAGTACCCCCAGGGTAGCGGGGGCATACGAGCAGTACTTC.